This T cell receptor beta chain was identified during a study of cytomegalovirus exposure and HLA in healthy donors. V lost 3 bases to trimming and J lost 6 bases; unmatched junction nucleotides: 8. The CDR3 sequence is 16 residues long. Germline V gene sequence: CDR1 SGHRS, CDR2 YFSETQ. The study's findings and limits: High specificity and sensitivity for cytomegalovirus status were reported for the classifier. It was approximately 160 TCR beta chains that were listed as cytomegalovirus-associated.

Clones were read by immunoSEQ multiplex PCR, and TCRdb kept only the in-frame ones, dropping some. Here the sample spans 150,000 to 200,000 clones, around 85% being singletons. Notes on this clone: No antigen is known for it.

The sample taken for sequencing was PBMCs. This TCR derives from a man aged 18 to 29 in good health and CMV-seropositive. The J gene is TRBJ2-1, the V gene TRBV5-1; 11 bases map to TRBD2. CDR3 DNA: TGCGCCAGCAGCTCGCGAGGTAGCGGGGGGGCCAATGAGCAGTTCTTC. Translated, it gives CASSSRGSGGANEQFF.